In this sample, the clone carrying this TCR beta chain turned up many times. The antigen is unknown. This CDR3 spans 15 amino acids. Germline CDR1 MDHEN, CDR2 SYDVKM. The V end was cut by 3 bases, the J end by 6 bases, with 12 bases between. The data originate from a study of T-cell reconstitution after alpha-beta-depleted transplantation in children. General observations from the study: Counts and diversity of T cells one year after transplant came mostly from newly produced T cells. The high TCRbeta diversity at day 60 in some patients came from surviving recipient T cells and thymic progenitors. The study reportedly traced alpha-beta T cells about two months after transplant to several hundred expanded graft clones.

Unique molecular identifiers were used to barcode this TCRbeta library. TCRdb passed the PCR reads through MiXCR, listing each CDR3 protein once. This table has 200,000 to 300,000 distinct CDR3 sequences, less than 9% appearing once. The J gene is TRBJ1-6, the V gene TRBV28, with no clear D. The source material was PBMCs, mostly from graft donor cells, sampled 180 days after TCRalphabeta/CD19-depleted stem cell transplant. This receptor was obtained from a male patient younger than 18 who had a stem cell transplant for acute lymphoblastic leukemia, so the T cells may come from the graft donor. The CDR3 DNA reads TGTGCCAGCAGTTTTGGCGGGTTTCGTAATTCACCCCTCCACTTT. Its translation is CASSFGGFRNSPLHF.